Described below is a single T cell receptor beta chain sequence and its context. Its antigen is unknown. These data belong to a study of T cell clusters in autoimmune cytopenias (dated by TCRdb to between 2018 and 2021). Some background on the complete study: Of the approximately 43 healthy donor controls, some 22 were female, and the group had a mean age of approximately 55 years and a median age of roughly 59 years. A median TRB sequencing depth of approximately 50,000 reads per sample was reached, and a median of 2,350 distinct TRB clonotypes per sample was obtained. Alongside healthy, CLL and autoimmune hepatitis controls, autoimmune cytopenia patients had their peripheral blood TRB and IGH repertoires sequenced at active disease and again during treatment follow-up. The goal of the study was to find out whether patients with autoimmune cytopenia have a disease-specific immune repertoire signature that could be used as a blood-based biomarker. For primary cytopenia the controls were 25 age-matched healthy donors, whereas for secondary cytopenia the controls were over eleven age-matched CLL patients. The comparison group for autoimmune hepatitis repertoires was under 30 healthy donors matched for age and sex. Broader findings and caveats from the paper: Healthy donors had almost three times as many exclusive TRB clusters as active autoimmune hepatitis patients, a finding consistent with an autoimmunity-wide signature. Shifts in the TRB repertoire, including less even repertoires in secondary cytopenia and CLL, were mostly a reflection of lymphoma bias and not of autoimmunity. The cluster-lack signature was not seen for secondary cytopenia versus CLL, apparently masked by the dominant lymphoma-associated repertoire. GLIPH results suggested that primary autoimmune cytopenia patients were missing physiological T cell clusters, with about 53 clusters found only in healthy donors compared with fewer than 20 found only in patients. The T cell clusters were defined in silico only, and their functional role remained to be validated experimentally.

The CDR3 contains 15 residues, cysteine and phenylalanine counted. No DNA sequence was recorded. From the germline V gene, CDR1 is MNHEY and CDR2 is SVGAGI. To amplify TRB rearrangements, a touch-down multiplex PCR protocol was run with the TRB-A and TRB-B primer pools combined in a single tube. Illumina adapters and sample indices were added to the amplicons through two consecutive PCR reactions using Phusion HS II polymerase. The amplicons were purified from gel with the NucleoSpin Gel and PCR Clean-up kit, after which the amplicons were quantified by Qubit and checked for quality on an Agilent 2100 Bioanalyzer. Libraries were sequenced on an Illumina MiSeq using 600-cycle, single-indexed, paired-end runs. The original methods were these. Alignment and assembly of TRB reads were performed with MiXCR version 2.1.12 and the default MiXCR reference library. A clone was defined by each unique CDR3 nucleotide sequence, and analysis was restricted to productive sequences with at least two reads. Alpha-parameterized diversity profiles (alpha 0 to 5), including the Shannon (alpha 1) and Simpson (alpha 2) indices, were computed with an R script to assess repertoire diversity. The tcR package was used to compute combinatorial TRB VJ usage, and cohorts were compared on this usage by principal component analysis with ade4. TCRbeta CDR3s were clustered with GLIPH on cohort pairs matched by age and read depth, and cluster frequencies were compared by Wilcoxon test. TCRdb reanalyzed the reads, keeping one entry per CDR3 protein sequence and omitting DNA. Clone size and V and J calls follow TCRdb, not the original study. The table for this sample shows roughly 11,000 distinct CDR3 sequences. The ten largest clones represent under 25% of the sample.

Per sample, approximately 250 ng of peripheral blood genomic DNA, approximately 40,000 genome equivalents, was used for TRB amplification. These data were also filed under a second study, of T cell repertoires in aging, cancer and after chemotherapy. That second report states: Donors spanned six age groups from 30 or younger to 70 or older, with at least three individuals per group. Healthy donor control TCR repertoires were recorded over several months to years and showed clear clonal overlap across re-sampling. The full dataset contained about 10 million TCR reads. Untreated patients with hematological or solid cancers showed significantly lower blood TCR diversity and higher clonality than age-matched healthy donors. Declining TCR diversity with age in healthy donors was mainly explained by loss of richness; in cancer patients, loss of evenness also contributed. Median generation probability increased over the chemotherapy interval in both cancer cohorts, suggesting repertoire reconstitution through rebound thymic output. It was noted by the authors that conclusions about immunological memory after chemotherapy cannot be drawn from the repertoire data. To look at immunoaging and at how T cells reconstitute after chemotherapy, the study profiled TCR beta repertoires in peripheral blood from both healthy donors and cancer patients. Alongside around 97 healthy donors serving as a reference group, the cohort included some 220 cancer patients, of whom some 91 had hematological cancers and more than 110 had solid cancers. TRB sequences were processed with MiXCR versions 2.12 and 3.0.5. The repertoire metrics were Shannon diversity, evenness, clonality (calculated as one minus evenness), and diversity profiles parameterized by alpha from 0 to 5. The IGoR algorithm was used to compute generation probabilities of clones in paired pre- and post-chemotherapy samples.

The sequencing sample was made of peripheral blood. The receptor chain draws on TRBV6-5 and TRBJ1-6; the TCRdb call, TRBD1, lacks DNA for checking. The TCR originated in a human donor in good health. CDR3 region: CASSGKNRGHSPLHF.